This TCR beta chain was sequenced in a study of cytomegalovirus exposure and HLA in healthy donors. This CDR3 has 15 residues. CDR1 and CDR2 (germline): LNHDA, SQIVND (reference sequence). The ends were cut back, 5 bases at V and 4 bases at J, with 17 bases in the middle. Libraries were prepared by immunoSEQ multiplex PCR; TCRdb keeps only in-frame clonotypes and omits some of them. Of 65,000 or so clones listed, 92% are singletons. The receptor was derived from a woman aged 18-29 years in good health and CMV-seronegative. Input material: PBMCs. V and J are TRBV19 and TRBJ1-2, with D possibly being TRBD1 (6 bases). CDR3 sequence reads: CASSLPDSRLYGYTF. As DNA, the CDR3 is TGTGCCAGTAGTCTTCCGGACAGTAGACTCTATGGCTACACCTTC.